The 24 T cell receptor beta chains given below trace back to one sample, sequenced in a study of T cell responses to AZD1222 COVID-19 vaccine. Sequenced by immunoSEQ multiplex PCR; TCRdb stores in-frame clones only, minus some. In total, the table holds about 140,000 clones. The specimen sequenced was peripheral blood. The receptors were gathered from an adult in good health.

The CDR3 nucleotides are TGTGCCAGCAGCCTCAGGGGCTCCCAAGAGACCCAGTACTTC. It is translated as CASSLRGSQETQYF. The chain couples TRBV7-2 to TRBJ2-5; D is perhaps TRBD1 (6 bases). Germline lookup yields CDR1 SGHTA and CDR2 FQGNSA. Deletions cut 5 bases from V and 1 base from J, with 11 bases between. This CDR3 spans 14 amino acids. Supplemented by reference TRBV7-2 and TRBJ2-5, the full variable domain reads GAGVSQSPSNKVTEKGKDVELRCDPISGHTALYWYRQSLGQGLEFLIYFQGNSAPDKSGLPSDRFSAERTGGSVSTLTIQRTQQEDSAVYLCASSLRGSQETQYFGPGTRLLVL.

This sequence joins TRBV19 and TRBJ1-2; 8 positions agree with TRBD1. The ends lost 6 bases at V and 10 bases at J; junction bases unmatched: 13. The germline V gene has CDR1 LNHDA and CDR2 SQIVND (reference sequence). The CDR3 totals 14 residues. CDR3: CASSRQGSSPAYTF. The CDR3 DNA reads TGTGCCAGTAGCAGACAGGGGAGCTCACCGGCCTACACCTTC. Looking up the rest from reference TRBV19 and TRBJ1-2 gives the full variable domain: DGGITQSPKYLFRKEGQNVTLSCEQNLNHDAMYWYRQDPGQGLRLIYYSQIVNDFQKGDIAEGYSVSREKKESFPLTVTSAQKNPTAFYLCASSRQGSSPAYTFGSGTRLTVV.

The chain links TRBV4-2 to TRBJ2-2, with TRBD1 as a possible D gene (6 bases). Trimming took 2 bases from V and 6 from J, leaving 10 bases between them. Per the germline V gene, CDR1 is LGHNA and CDR2 is YNFKEQ. The CDR3 has 14 residues. The CDR3 DNA reads TGTGCCAGCAGCCAACCTACAGGGTCCGGGGAGCTGTTTTTT. This sequence encodes CASSQPTGSGELFF.

The V and J genes are TRBV13 and TRBJ2-2; 7 nucleotides align to TRBD1. The CDR3 loop spans 14 amino acids. The V gene end was trimmed by 7 bases and the J gene end by 0 bases; junction bases not matched to a gene: 2. Germline V gene sequence: CDR1 PRHDT, CDR2 FYEKMQ (reference sequence). The CDR3 region has the DNA TGTGCCAGCACAGGGGGAACGAACACCGGGGAGCTGTTTTTT. Its protein is CASTGGTNTGELFF.

This rearrangement joins TRBV30 to TRBJ1-4, with 7 bases lining up with TRBD1. The V gene's germline CDR1 is GTSNPN and CDR2 SVGIG (reference sequence). This CDR3 comprises 14 residues. Trimming cost V 2 bases and J 2 bases; bases outside gene matches: 2. Here the CDR3 DNA reads TGTGCCTGGAGTCGACAGGGCACTAATGAAAAACTGTTTTTT. This translates into CAWSRQGTNEKLFF. Full variable domain (rest looked up from reference TRBV30 and TRBJ1-4): SQTIHQWPATLVQPVGSPLSLECTVEGTSNPNLYWYRQAAGRGLQLLFYSVGIGQISSEVPQNLSASRPQDRQFILSSKKLLLSDSGFYLCAWSRQGTNEKLFFGSGTQLSVL.

The chain carries TRBV5-1 and TRBJ1-2; possible D gene TRBD1, 5 bases. The germline V gene has CDR1 SGHRS and CDR2 YFSETQ. V was cut by 1 base and J by 8 bases, with 12 bases left in between. The CDR3 spans 13 residues. The CDR3 loop reads CASSLSGWEGYTF. DNA of the CDR3: TGCGCCAGCAGCTTGTCAGGGTGGGAAGGCTACACCTTC. The complete variable domain, with remaining parts taken from reference TRBV5-1 and TRBJ1-2, reads KAGVTQTPRYLIKTRGQQVTLSCSPISGHRSVSWYQQTPGQGLQFLFEYFSETQRNKGNFPGRFSGRQFSNSRSEMNVSTLELGDSALYLCASSLSGWEGYTFGSGTRLTVV.

This sequence joins TRBV19 and TRBJ1-3; 10 bases are shared with TRBD1. The CDR3 sequence is 18 residues long. V was clipped by 7 bases and J by 0 bases; unmatched bases: 12. Per germline, CDR1 LNHDA and CDR2 SQIVND (reference sequence). Here the CDR3 reads CASTSGTGAFLSGNTIYF. The CDR3 DNA follows: TGTGCCAGTACCTCCGGGACAGGGGCCTTTCTCTCTGGAAACACCATATATTTT.

The genes are TRBV28 and TRBJ1-2, with 11 bases fitting TRBD1. This CDR3 is 14 amino acids long. Germline trimming cut 3 bases from V and 4 bases from J; bases unmatched to any gene: 1. CDR1 is MDHEN and CDR2 is SYDVKM in the germline V gene. As DNA, the CDR3 is TGTGCCAGCAGTTTGGGGACAGGGGGCTATGGCTACACCTTC. Translating it yields CASSLGTGGYGYTF.

The CDR3 region has the DNA TGTGCCAGTCACCCAACAGGGGGCTCCATTGAAAAACTGTTTTTT. Its protein is CASHPTGGSIEKLFF. The rearrangement links TRBV6-5 to TRBJ1-4; 9 positions agree with TRBD1. Looked up from germline, CDR1 is MNHEY and CDR2 is SVGAGI. The V segment lost 9 bases and the J segment 7 bases; nucleotides outside the gene matches: 12. The CDR3 covers 15 residues.

The V and J genes are TRBV5-1 and TRBJ2-1; no clear D. V shed 0 bases and J shed 8 bases, with 15 bases lying between them. This CDR3 is 15 amino acids long. CDR1 is SGHRS and CDR2 is YFSETQ in the germline V gene. CDR3: CASSLGVLRSDEQFF. The CDR3 DNA follows: TGCGCCAGCAGCTTGGGTGTATTAAGGAGTGATGAGCAGTTCTTC.

The chain carries TRBV6-1 and TRBJ1-2; no clear D. Per the germline V gene, CDR1 is MNHNS and CDR2 is SASEGT. Trimming cost V 2 bases and J 4 bases, with 8 bases left between them. CDR3 length equals 13 residues. CDR3 amino acids: CASSEFTVYGYTF. The CDR3, as DNA: TGTGCCAGCAGTGAATTCACAGTCTATGGCTACACCTTC.

The chain joins TRBV7-8 to TRBJ1-6, with D possibly matching TRBD1 (6 bases). In germline, CDR1 is SGHVS, CDR2 FQNEAQ. The V end was cut by 0 bases, the J end by 9 bases, with 12 bases between. The CDR3 has 15 amino acids. DNA for the CDR3: TGTGCCAGCAGCTTAGCGGGACTAGGGGGTTCACCCCTCCACTTT. It yields the protein CASSLAGLGGSPLHF.

The chain recombines TRBV27 with TRBJ2-7; 14 nucleotides agree with TRBD2. The CDR3 length is 15 residues. V lost 7 bases to trimming and J lost 7 bases; unmatched junction nucleotides: 9. Per the germline V gene, CDR1 is MNHEY and CDR2 is SMNVEV (reference sequence). The CDR3 DNA sequence: TGTGCCAGCACCTACACGGGACTAGCGGGGGATGAGCAGTACTTC. Its translation is CASTYTGLAGDEQYF.

This sequence joins TRBV18 and TRBJ2-3; 13 bases match TRBD2. Looked up from germline, CDR1 is KGHSH and CDR2 is LQKENI. This CDR3 has 17 amino acids. The trim removed 4 bases at V and 5 bases at J, leaving 9 bases unmatched. The CDR3 region is CASSRTSGGAQGDTQYF. The DNA for the CDR3 is TGTGCCAGCTCACGTACTAGCGGGGGGGCCCAAGGAGATACGCAGTATTTT.

The genes are TRBV6-2 or TRBV6-3 and TRBJ2-7, with D possibly being TRBD1 (5 bases). The CDR3 loop spans 15 amino acids. Per germline, CDR1 MNHEY and CDR2 SVGEGT. V lost 4 bases, J lost 4 bases, and 17 bases lay in between. This chain's CDR3 is CASSSTGINIYEQYF. Written as DNA, the CDR3 is TGTGCCAGCAGTTCTACAGGTATAAATATATACGAGCAGTACTTC.

The genes are TRBV4-1 and TRBJ2-5; 7 bases line up with TRBD1. CDR3 length equals 14 residues. In germline, CDR1 is MGHRA, CDR2 YSYEKL. V gave up 4 bases and J gave up 0 bases; unmatched junction bases: 2. This chain's CDR3 is CASSLQGYQETQYF. Here the CDR3 DNA reads TGCGCCAGCAGCCTACAGGGGTACCAAGAGACCCAGTACTTC.

This chain uses TRBV10-3 with TRBJ2-1; 12 bases line up with TRBD1. This CDR3 region has 21 residues. Germline values: CDR1 ENHRY, CDR2 SYGVKD. V gave up 4 bases and J gave up 4 bases; unmatched junction bases: 20. CDR3 DNA sequence: TGTGCCATCAGTGGGTACGGGACAGGGGGCGCCTTGACTAGCGGTTACAATGAGCAGTTCTTC. This gives the protein CAISGYGTGGALTSGYNEQFF.

The chain couples TRBV30 to TRBJ2-2, with 10 bases that match TRBD2. CDR1 is GTSNPN, CDR2 SVGIG, per germline (reference sequence). Losses at the gene ends were 0 bases for V and 5 bases for J; bases not matched to a gene: 6. The CDR3 spans 16 residues. The CDR3 loop reads CAWSVWGSGGTGELFF. The CDR3 DNA reads as TGTGCCTGGAGTGTATGGGGTAGCGGGGGGACCGGGGAGCTGTTTTTT.

V gene TRBV19 combines with J gene TRBJ2-7, with 9 nucleotides matching TRBD1. Germline lookup yields CDR1 LNHDA and CDR2 SQIVND (reference sequence). There are 12 residues in the CDR3. V gave up 8 bases and J gave up 3 bases; unmatched junction bases: 2. The CDR3 DNA sequence: TGTGCCAGTGGGGGACAGGGCTACGAGCAGTACTTC. Translated: CASGGQGYEQYF.

J is TRBJ1-5 and V is TRBV7-9, with 8 bases matching TRBD1. V shed 6 bases and J 2 bases; nucleotides not matched to a gene: 3. The CDR3 sequence is 14 residues long. The germline V gene encodes CDR1 SEHNR and CDR2 FQNEAQ (reference sequence). Here the CDR3 reads CASSPTGGNQPQHF. The CDR3 DNA is TGTGCCAGCAGTCCGACAGGGGGCAATCAGCCCCAGCATTTT.

The chain employs TRBV5-6 and TRBJ1-6; D is perhaps TRBD1 (6 bases). V was clipped by 4 bases and J by 7 bases, with 12 bases between them. From germline, CDR1 is SGHDT and CDR2 YYEEEE. CDR3 length: 14 residues. CDR3 in DNA: TGTGCCAGCAGCCTGGTGGGGGGCAATTCACCCCTCCACTTT. This encodes CASSLVGGNSPLHF.

The J gene is TRBJ1-1, the V gene TRBV24-1; 7 bases are shared with TRBD1. The germline V gene has CDR1 KGHDR and CDR2 SFDVKD. V lost 3 bases to trimming and J lost 0 bases; unmatched junction nucleotides: 6. The CDR3 is 16 residues long. The CDR3 region is CATSDLPDRVNTEAFF. CDR3 bases: TGTGCCACCAGTGATCTACCTGACAGGGTGAACACTGAAGCTTTCTTT.

The gene calls are TRBV30 and TRBJ1-5, with TRBD1 as a possible D gene (5 bases). V was clipped by 1 base and J by 6 bases, with 13 bases between them. CDR3 size: 14 residues. CDR1 is GTSNPN and CDR2 is SVGIG in the germline V gene (reference sequence). This CDR3 reads CAWSAGLSRQPQHF. As DNA, the CDR3 is TGTGCCTGGAGTGCGGGACTAAGTCGTCAGCCCCAGCATTTT.

V gene TRBV5-1 combines with J gene TRBJ1-4, with D tentatively TRBD1 (5 bases). V dropped 2 bases and J dropped 8 bases, with 16 bases sitting between them. This CDR3 contains 15 residues. The germline CDR1 and CDR2 sequences are SGHRS and YFSETQ. CDR3 DNA: TGCGCCAGCAGCTTAGGAGCGGGGACTTGGGAAAAACTGTTTTTT. Its protein product is CASSLGAGTWEKLFF.